The source of this T cell receptor beta chain is a study of blood T cell repertoires in COVID-19 (TCRdb year 2020). As for the study more broadly: Collaborator samples came from the United States, Italy and Spain and covered acute and convalescent phases of COVID-19. The material from the prospective study consisted of cDNA or gDNA derived from T cells, B-cell-depleted T cells, or PBMCs. Deeply sampled blood TCRbeta repertoires from subjects exposed to, actively infected with, or recovered from COVID-19 were included in the dataset. The repertoires were released in a freely available public database meant as a resource for research on the immune response to SARS-CoV-2. The samples were drawn from two sources: the first 160 participants of the ongoing ImmuneRACE study, and approximately 1,300 subjects contributed by 6 global collaborators. The sample metadata nearly always contained a de-identified subject ID, COVID-19 status, age in years and sex. Where available, HLA class I and class II types were taken from metadata supplied by the sample provider and were not determined by assay-based typing.

TCRbeta CDR3 regions were amplified from genomic DNA using the immunoSEQ Assay, a bias-controlled multiplex PCR. Under the source paper's analysis protocol: The number of nucleated cells in each sample was estimated by amplification of reference gene primers within the assay. To quantify the absolute abundance of each unique TCRbeta CDR3 rearrangement, sequence reads were collapsed and filtered. For each sample, productive Simpson clonality was calculated as the square root of Simpson's diversity index across productive rearrangements. Here the immuneACCESS table is served through TCRdb, limited to in-frame sequences with V and J called. Missing clones are a known gap in these copies; in checked studies unresolved V genes cover under half, and the rest lacks a known reason. That table is the source of V, J and clone size, and D and trimming were worked out from the DNA. The sample yields 400,000 or so clones; 70% to 90% were counted once. The ten largest account for 3% of the sample.

What the work shows at the level of the full study, not this receptor alone: The quantity of clinical and demographic metadata differed by source and by participant and was supplied without curation.

In its sample, this clone was seen once. The clone's antigen remains unknown. Per-base quality was not reported, and no clone a single base away is much larger than it. Whole blood was collected in K2EDTA tubes by collaborating institutions according to the institutions' own protocols. For TCRbeta analysis, collaborator samples were shipped as frozen whole blood, as isolated PBMCs, or as DNA extracted from either sample type. Sequences were obtained from peripheral blood. This sequence was found in a human donor in a cohort sampled during active COVID-19.

The DNA is as follows: TGTGCCAGCAGCTCCTACAGGGGAACCTACGAGCAGTACTTC. This translates into CASSSYRGTYEQYF. The chain employs TRBV7-8 and TRBJ2-7, with 7 central nucleotides matching TRBD1. CDR3 length: 14 amino acids, cysteine to phenylalanine. Here the CDR3 DNA is all that survives: 42 bases in frame from base 1. For CDR1 and CDR2, the germline V gene lists SGHVS and FQNEAQ. V is cut back by 4 bases and J by 2 bases, with 5 bases in the junction unmatched. The variable domain in full, with residues beyond the CDR3 obtained from the reference TRBV7-8 and TRBJ2-7 genes, is GAGVSQSPRYKVAKRGQDVALRCDPISGHVSLFWYQQALGQGPEFLTYFQNEAQLDKSGLPSDRFFAERPEGSVSTLKIQRTQQEDSAVYLCASSSYRGTYEQYFGPGTRLTVT.